This record covers a single TCR beta chain. This CDR3 has 10 residues. The V and J ends lost 9 bases and 10 bases respectively, with 10 bases between them. Germline V gene sequence: CDR1 MNHNS, CDR2 SASEGT. The PCR contained 60 Vbeta and 13 Jbeta primers. TCRdb keeps only in-frame clones here, not all; method: immunoSEQ multiplex PCR. The profile shows tens of thousands of clones, around 68% of them singletons. The sample comes from a study of cytomegalovirus exposure and HLA in healthy donors. The source of this sequence is a man between 50 and 59 years old in good health and CMV-seropositive. The sample consisted of PBMCs. V is TRBV6-1 and J is TRBJ2-1; D is perhaps TRBD2 (5 bases). DNA of the CDR3: TGTGCCAGTCTGGAGGAGGAGCAGTTCTTC. Protein product: CASLEEEQFF.